This is a list of T cell receptor beta chains from one sample in a study of molecular identifiers for immune sequencing clone quantification. TCRdb processed the PCR reads anew with MiXCR; each CDR3 protein has one entry. The table lists 9,500 to 15,000 distinct CDR3 sequences, around a sixth of them singletons. Sample: naive CD8+ T cells from blood, with Jurkat cell RNA spiked in. The receptor set was obtained from a human donor in good health. Some libraries in this study had Jurkat cell RNA spiked in. CDR3s include the opening cysteine and the closing phenylalanine or tryptophan. D genes are given only for firm matches. Clone size is stated in some rows and not others, as once, few, many or a class when expanded.

CDR3 DNA	CDR3 protein	J gene	D gene	clone size	V gene
TGTGCCAGCAGCCTTTCGGGGGGCGCGGGTGAAGCTTTCTTT	CASSLSGGAGEAFF	TRBJ1-1	.	medium-sized	TRBV6-6
TGTGCCAGCAGCTTGGGTACCAGGGTTTGGTCGAACCAGCCCCAGCATTTT	CASSLGTRVWSNQPQHF	TRBJ1-5	.	many	TRBV7-9
TGTGCTAGCAGCTCCTCAGCGTCCCGGTTTCATGAGCAGTTCTTC	CASSSSASRFHEQFF	TRBJ2-1	.	once	TRBV7-3
TGTGCCAGTAGTATAGGGGGAGATACGCAGTATTTT	CASSIGGDTQYF	TRBJ2-3	.	medium-sized	TRBV19
TGTGCCACCAGCAGCGCCCTTGGGGGGGTCACAGATACGCAGTATTTT	CATSSALGGVTDTQYF	TRBJ2-3	TRBD2	many	TRBV15
TGTGCCAGGAGCCAAGAGTCGGGGAGTAACACCGGGGAGCTGTTTTTT	CARSQESGSNTGELFF	TRBJ2-2	.	.	TRBV3-1
TGTGCCTGGAGAACGGATGGGAATTCACCCCTCCACTTT	CAWRTDGNSPLHF	TRBJ1-6	.	many	TRBV30
TGCAGCGTTGAGGGTCCGACAAGCAGCGGGGGGTTCCAAGAGACCCAGTACTTC	CSVEGPTSSGGFQETQYF	TRBJ2-5	TRBD2	medium-sized	TRBV29-1
TGTGCCAGTAGTATAGATCGTCGTGGAATTCAGGGTTTTGCCAATGAGCAGTTCTTC	CASSIDRRGIQGFANEQFF	TRBJ2-1	.	.	TRBV19
TGTGCCAGCAGCCGACCCATGTACTACGAGCAGTACTTC	CASSRPMYYEQYF	TRBJ2-7	.	many	TRBV14
TGTGCCAGCACCCACAGGCACCTGGAGAAAGAGACCCAGTACTTC	CASTHRHLEKETQYF	TRBJ2-5	.	.	TRBV5-6
TGTGCCAGCAGTCCTCCGGGACTAGCGGAGGTAGATACGCAGTATTTT	CASSPPGLAEVDTQYF	TRBJ2-3	TRBD2	medium-sized	TRBV12-3/TRBV12-4
TGCGCCAGCAGCCAAGAACAGCGGGAGGGCCGGATGGGGACCCAGTACTTC	CASSQEQREGRMGTQYF	TRBJ2-5	TRBD2	once	TRBV4-1
TGTGCCAGCAGCGATATAAAGTCCGGGACCCAAGTATTCACAGATACGCAGTATTTT	CASSDIKSGTQVFTDTQYF	TRBJ2-3	.	few	TRBV27
TGTGCCAGCAGCACGACTAGCACAGATACGCAGTATTTT	CASSTTSTDTQYF	TRBJ2-3	.	.	TRBV12-3/TRBV12-4
TGTGCCAGCAGCTTAGTCCCGGATACGCAGTATTTT	CASSLVPDTQYF	TRBJ2-3	.	many	TRBV7-9
TGTGCCACCGGGACTGGACAGGGAATATACGAGCAGTACTTC	CATGTGQGIYEQYF	TRBJ2-7	TRBD1	many	TRBV10-3
TGTGCCAGCAGTATTTCCACAGGTTCCATGAACACTGAAGCTTTCTTT	CASSISTGSMNTEAFF	TRBJ1-1	.	many	TRBV2
TGTGCCAGCAGTTACTCGACCGGACAGGGGGACACTGAAGCTTTCTTT	CASSYSTGQGDTEAFF	TRBJ1-1	TRBD1	medium-sized	TRBV6-2/TRBV6-3
TGCGCCAGCGCGTTCGGGAGTTTTTACGAGCAGTACTTC	CASAFGSFYEQYF	TRBJ2-7	.	medium-sized	TRBV5-1
TGTGCCAGCAGCCCGTGGCGGCAGTCCCAAGAGACCCAGTACTTC	CASSPWRQSQETQYF	TRBJ2-5	.	many	TRBV5-5
TGTGCCAGCAGCTCTGTTGGGAAAGAGACCCAGTACTTC	CASSSVGKETQYF	TRBJ2-5	.	medium-sized	TRBV7-6
TGTGCCACCAGCAGGGATAAATTCACAGATACGCAGTATTTT	CATSRDKFTDTQYF	TRBJ2-3	.	medium-sized	TRBV15
TGTGCCATCAGTGACGGAGGCGGGAGGGCCTCAGATACGCAGTATTTT	CAISDGGGRASDTQYF	TRBJ2-3	TRBD2	medium-sized	TRBV10-3
TGTGCCAGCAGTTACAGGGCCGACCTAATGAACACTGAAGCTTTCTTT	CASSYRADLMNTEAFF	TRBJ1-1	.	medium-sized	TRBV6-2/TRBV6-3
TGTGCCTCCAGTGATCACCAGGGGGCGCCGTTTTCTACGCAGTATTTT	CASSDHQGAPFSTQYF	TRBJ2-3	TRBD1	many	TRBV24-1
TGTGCCAGCTCACATACGGTTTCGAGGGAGCAGTACTTC	CASSHTVSREQYF	TRBJ2-7	.	medium-sized	TRBV18
TGTGCCAGCAGTTACTCGGGGGGAGAGACCCAGTACTTC	CASSYSGGETQYF	TRBJ2-5	.	.	TRBV6-5
TGTGCCAGCAGAGGGAGTTGGGACAGCCGGGAGACCCAGTACTTC	CASRGSWDSRETQYF	TRBJ2-5	TRBD1	medium-sized	TRBV6-2/TRBV6-3
TGTTCCAGCAGCTTAGACCTGAGAGAAACAGACCTTCGAGAGACCCAGTACTTC	CSSSLDLRETDLRETQYF	TRBJ2-5	.	many	TRBV7-9
TGTGCCAGCAGTCCCGGTAGCGGGAGTCTTTACAATGAGCAGTTCTTC	CASSPGSGSLYNEQFF	TRBJ2-1	TRBD2	many	TRBV12-3/TRBV12-4
TGTGCCAGCAGCCCCCCAGGGGCCCCCTACGAGCAGTACTTC	CASSPPGAPYEQYF	TRBJ2-7	.	many	TRBV6-2/TRBV6-3
TGTGCCAGCAGCCAAGACGGGGATGGGAGCACAGATACGCAGTATTTT	CASSQDGDGSTDTQYF	TRBJ2-3	.	many	TRBV3-1
TGTGCCAGCAGTTACTCTTTCGGCCAGGGCTACTACGAGCAGTACTTC	CASSYSFGQGYYEQYF	TRBJ2-7	.	medium-sized	TRBV6-2/TRBV6-3
TGTGCCAGCAGCTTATGGGGCAATGAGCAGTTCTTC	CASSLWGNEQFF	TRBJ2-1	.	many	TRBV13
TGCAGTGCTAGAGATCCGGTAGCGGGAGTCTACGAGCAGTACTTC	CSARDPVAGVYEQYF	TRBJ2-7	TRBD2	medium-sized	TRBV20-1
TGTGCCAGCAGCTTTAGTATCGCAGCGGGAGGGTACGAGCAGTACTTC	CASSFSIAAGGYEQYF	TRBJ2-7	TRBD2	many	TRBV11-2
TGCGCCAGCAGCCAAGACAGGGGGCTAGACGAGCAGTACTTC	CASSQDRGLDEQYF	TRBJ2-7	TRBD1	many	TRBV5-1
TGCGCCAGCAGCTTGCCTCCCGCAACTGAAGCTTTCTTT	CASSLPPATEAFF	TRBJ1-1	.	medium-sized	TRBV5-1
TGTGCCAGCAGCCCCTTAGTTAGTCGTAAGCGGGTGGAGTACGAGCAGTACTTC	CASSPLVSRKRVEYEQYF	TRBJ2-7	.	.	TRBV13
TGCAGTGCTAGAGAACACCGGGACAATTATCAGCCCCAGCATTTT	CSAREHRDNYQPQHF	TRBJ1-5	.	many	TRBV20-1
TGTGCCAGCAGTGAGAAGACAGGGACGAACACTGAAGCTTTCTTT	CASSEKTGTNTEAFF	TRBJ1-1	TRBD1	many	TRBV6-4
TGTGCCATCAGTGAGTCGTGGGGGGCGAACGACGAGCAGTACTTC	CAISESWGANDEQYF	TRBJ2-7	.	medium-sized	TRBV10-3
TGTGCCAGCAGCTTAGCGTTCGGAGCGGGAGGGCCCTCAGATACGCAGTATTTT	CASSLAFGAGGPSDTQYF	TRBJ2-3	TRBD2	medium-sized	TRBV7-9
TGTGCCAGCACCATAAGGAGCGGGAGGGCCTTGAATGAGCAGTTCTTC	CASTIRSGRALNEQFF	TRBJ2-1	TRBD2	medium-sized	TRBV6-1
TGTGCCAGCAGCGGAGGGGCGGGGAACACTGAAGCTTTCTTT	CASSGGAGNTEAFF	TRBJ1-1	.	.	TRBV9
TGCGCCAGCAGTGAAACGGCTAGCGGCGTCTACGAGCAGTACTTC	CASSETASGVYEQYF	TRBJ2-7	TRBD2	medium-sized	TRBV10-1
TGTGCCAGCAGTTTATCAGGACAGGTTAGTGAGCGGTTCTTC	CASSLSGQVSERFF	TRBJ2-1	TRBD1	.	TRBV27
TGTGCCAGCAGCTCAACTTCCAATGAGCAGTTCTTC	CASSSTSNEQFF	TRBJ2-1	.	many	TRBV13
TGTGCCAGCAGCCAAGATCTAGCGGGGGTTTCCGAGCAGTACTTC	CASSQDLAGVSEQYF	TRBJ2-7	TRBD2	few	TRBV3-1
TGTGCCAGCAGAGGACTAAACTCCTACGAGCAGTACTTC	CASRGLNSYEQYF	TRBJ2-7	.	few	TRBV12-3/TRBV12-4
TGTGCCAGCAGTCCCTATGAGGGGGCGGGGGTGAACACTGAAGCTTTCTTT	CASSPYEGAGVNTEAFF	TRBJ1-1	TRBD1	many	TRBV27
TGTGCCTCCCGACGGGGCCCTCTGGGAAACACCATATATTTT	CASRRGPLGNTIYF	TRBJ1-3	.	many	TRBV7-9